The next 13 T cell receptor beta chains were all read from a single sample in a study of T cells in localized non-small cell lung cancer. The data were produced by immunoSEQ multiplex PCR, yet TCRdb's version contains in-frame clones alone and is incomplete. This table holds over 40,000 clones, 85% to 90% found once. The sequenced sample was peripheral blood, obtained before any cancer treatment. The source is a woman aged 18 to 55 with stage III lung adenocarcinoma.

The chain couples TRBV6-1 to TRBJ1-5; tentatively, D is TRBD1 (6 bases). Germline CDR1 MNHNS, CDR2 SASEGT. V was clipped by 8 bases and J by 2 bases, with 16 bases between them. The CDR3 extends over 15 amino acids. The CDR3 is CASLGLDSRNQPQHF. In DNA, the CDR3 is TGTGCCAGCCTGGGGCTGGACAGCCGCAATCAGCCCCAGCATTTT.

The chain employs TRBV5-6 and TRBJ2-7; D is perhaps TRBD1 or TRBD2 (5 bases each). The V end lost 2 bases, the J end lost 5 bases, and 8 bases lay between the germline ends. CDR3 length equals 12 residues. Germline CDR1 is SGHDT and CDR2 is YYEEEE. CDR3 DNA: TGTGCCAGCAGCTTTCAGGGAGACGAGCAGTACTTC. It codes for CASSFQGDEQYF.

CDR3: CASSSRGNSNTGELFF. The CDR3 nucleotides are TGTGCCAGCAGCTCCAGGGGCAATTCGAACACCGGGGAGCTGTTTTTT. This chain uses TRBV5-4 with TRBJ2-2; TRBD1 might be the D (6 bases). Trimming removed 3 bases at V and 0 bases at J, with 12 bases between. Germline V gene lookup returns CDR1 SGHNT and CDR2 YYREEE (reference sequence). The CDR3 covers 16 residues.

This clone has only one observation. This rearrangement joins TRBV5-4 to TRBJ1-2; D not certain. V was clipped by 2 bases and J by 1 base, with 12 bases between them. The CDR3 runs to 15 residues. Germline lookup yields CDR1 SGHNT and CDR2 YYREEE (reference sequence). For the CDR3, the DNA is TGTGCCAGCAGCTTAGCGACCTTTGATAACTATGGCTACACCTTC. It specifies CASSLATFDNYGYTF. Drawing the rest from reference TRBV5-4 and TRBJ1-2, the complete variable domain is ETGVTQSPTHLIKTRGQQVTLRCSSQSGHNTVSWYQQALGQGPQFIFQYYREEENGRGNFPPRFSGLQFPNYSSELNVNALELDDSALYLCASSLATFDNYGYTFGSGTRLTVV.

The chain is built from TRBV4-1 and TRBJ1-1; a weak D match, TRBD1 (5 bases). Germline assignment: CDR1 MGHRA and CDR2 YSYEKL. CDR3 length equals 14 residues. Trimming removed 2 bases at V and 5 bases at J, with 12 bases between. The DNA for the CDR3 is TGCGCCAGCAGCCAACAGGGTCTGGGGACTGAAGCTTTCTTT. Translated: CASSQQGLGTEAFF.

Here the CDR3 DNA reads TGTGCCAGCAGCTCCAGGACAGGGATTAATGAAAAACTGTTTTTT. Protein sequence: CASSSRTGINEKLFF. The V gene is TRBV13, the J gene TRBJ1-4; 8 bases fit TRBD1. V was clipped by 4 bases and J by 4 bases; unmatched bases: 5. Germline lookup yields CDR1 PRHDT and CDR2 FYEKMQ (reference sequence). The CDR3 length is 15 residues.

The chain joins TRBV25-1 to TRBJ1-6, with TRBD1 as a possible D gene (5 bases). V lost 8 bases and J lost 2, with 10 bases in between. Germline loops: CDR1 MGHDK, CDR2 SYGVNS. The CDR3 totals 14 residues. The CDR3 reads CASQRGTYNSPLHF. The CDR3, as DNA: TGTGCCAGCCAGCGGGGGACCTATAATTCACCCCTCCACTTT.

Only one count was recorded for this clone. The chain is built from TRBV7-9 and TRBJ1-2; 10 positions agree with TRBD1. Germline V CDR1 and CDR2: SEHNR, FQNEAQ (reference sequence). V shed 5 bases, J shed 4 bases, and the junction held 7 bases outside the gene matches. The CDR3 covers 15 residues. The CDR3 DNA reads TGTGCCAGCAGCCCCGGGACAGGGGAGATCTATGGCTACACCTTC. It codes for CASSPGTGEIYGYTF.

This clone was observed a handful of times. V is TRBV6-6 and J is TRBJ2-1; D unclear. Trimming took off 4 bases at V and 7 bases at J, with 5 bases between the two ends. Per germline, CDR1 MNHNY and CDR2 SVGAGI (reference sequence). This CDR3 has 11 residues. The CDR3 spells CASSFVNEQFF. CDR3 DNA: TGTGCCAGCAGTTTTGTTAATGAGCAGTTCTTC.

This chain joins TRBV7-8 and TRBJ2-5; tentative D call: TRBD2 (6 bases). CDR1 is SGHVS and CDR2 is FQNEAQ in the germline V gene. Trimming removed 3 bases at V and 4 bases at J, with 12 bases between. CDR3 size: 14 residues. The CDR3 DNA reads TGTGCCAGCAGCTTTGTGCGGGGAGGAGAGACCCAGTACTTC. This sequence encodes CASSFVRGGETQYF.

The rearrangement uses TRBV7-2 and TRBJ2-3; TRBD1 is a possible D gene (5 bases). V was trimmed by 1 base and J by 6 bases, leaving 14 bases between them. The germline gives CDR1 SGHTA, CDR2 FQGNSA. There are 15 residues in the CDR3. CDR3 coding DNA: TGTGCCAGCAGCTTAGAGGCAGGGAATGAGGATACGCAGTATTTT. The encoded protein is CASSLEAGNEDTQYF.

V is TRBV13 and J is TRBJ1-1, with 7 bases fitting TRBD1. CDR3 length: 14 amino acids. The V gene's germline CDR1 is PRHDT and CDR2 FYEKMQ (reference sequence). V was clipped by 8 bases and J by 0 bases; unmatched bases: 6. CDR3 coding DNA: TGTGCCAGCGAATTGGGACAGCTGAACACTGAAGCTTTCTTT. This codes for CASELGQLNTEAFF.

This chain joins TRBV13 and TRBJ1-2; tentative D call: TRBD1 (6 bases). Trimming left V 4 bases short and J 6 bases short, with 15 bases between. CDR1 is PRHDT, CDR2 FYEKMQ, per germline (reference sequence). The CDR3 covers 14 residues. CDR3 sequence: CASSSREGGDGYTF. CDR3 DNA: TGTGCCAGCAGCTCCAGGGAGGGGGGAGATGGCTACACCTTC.